The entry below gives a single TCR beta chain sequence along with its context. No antigen is known for it. MiXCR, applied by TCRdb to the 5' RACE reads, yields one record per CDR3 protein. In the table there are fewer than 450,000 distinct CDR3 sequences, approximately 8.8% of which are singletons. The data belong to a study of identical twins. Study observations and caveats: Compared with unrelated sharing, twin-shared out-of-frame alpha sequences had more low-probability sequences.

Trimming stripped 4 bases from V and 7 bases from J, with 17 bases between. CDR1 is MGHRA, CDR2 YSYEKL, per germline. The CDR3 consists of 15 residues. The sequencing sample was made of naive T cells sorted from blood. This receptor was identified in a woman in her forties or fifties in good health. The V gene is TRBV4-1, the J gene TRBJ1-5; D call uncertain. The CDR3 spells CASSLLDLGAQPQHF. The CDR3 coding sequence is TGCGCCAGCAGCCTCCTCGACCTCGGAGCACAGCCCCAGCATTTT.